The sequence of this T cell receptor (beta chain) was determined in a study of beta chain features in type 1 diabetes. Overall study findings and caveats: People with Type 1 diabetes carried modestly yet significantly shorter TCRB CDR3s in all four CD4+ subsets.

A single heparinised blood sample, averaging about 100 mL, was obtained per donor. Expressed TCRB transcripts were sequenced after all isolated RNA was converted to cDNA. Profiled with immunoSEQ multiplex PCR; TCRdb holds only in-frame clones, not every one. The data show a few hundred thousand clones, with 12% to 15% seen just once and roughly 6.7% held by the top ten. Germline V gene sequence: CDR1 MNHEY, CDR2 SVGAGI. The V gene end was trimmed by 5 bases and the J gene end by 2 bases; junction bases not matched to a gene: 5. This CDR3 contains 15 residues. In the case of this clone: No antigen is known for it.

The receptor was isolated from a man under 40 in good health. The chain recombines TRBV6-5 with TRBJ2-7; 11 bases map to TRBD2. Sequencing used central memory CD4+ T cells from blood. CDR3 residues: CASSVSGGGPYEQYF. CDR3 bases: TGTGCCAGCAGTGTTAGCGGGGGGGGTCCCTACGAGCAGTACTTC.